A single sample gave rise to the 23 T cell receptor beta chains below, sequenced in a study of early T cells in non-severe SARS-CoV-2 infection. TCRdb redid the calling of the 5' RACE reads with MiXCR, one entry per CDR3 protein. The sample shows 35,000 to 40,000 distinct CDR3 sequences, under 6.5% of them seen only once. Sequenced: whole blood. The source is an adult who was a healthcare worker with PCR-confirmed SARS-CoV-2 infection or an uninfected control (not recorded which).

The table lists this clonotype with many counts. The CDR3 reads CASSQEWVAGYNEQFF. Written as DNA, the CDR3 is TGTGCCAGCAGCCAAGAATGGGTAGCGGGGTACAATGAGCAGTTCTTC. The chain employs TRBV3-1 and TRBJ2-1; 8 bases align to TRBD2. Trimming took 0 bases from V and 4 from J; bases not matched to a gene: 5. The CDR3 loop spans 16 amino acids. Germline V gene data show CDR1 as LGHDT and CDR2 as YNNKEL (reference sequence).

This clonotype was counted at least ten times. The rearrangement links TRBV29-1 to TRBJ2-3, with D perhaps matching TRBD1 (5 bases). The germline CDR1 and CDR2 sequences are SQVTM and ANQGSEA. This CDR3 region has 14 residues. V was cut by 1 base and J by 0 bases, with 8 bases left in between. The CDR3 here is CSVEGQSSTDTQYF. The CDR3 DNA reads TGCAGCGTTGAAGGACAGTCTAGCACAGATACGCAGTATTTT.

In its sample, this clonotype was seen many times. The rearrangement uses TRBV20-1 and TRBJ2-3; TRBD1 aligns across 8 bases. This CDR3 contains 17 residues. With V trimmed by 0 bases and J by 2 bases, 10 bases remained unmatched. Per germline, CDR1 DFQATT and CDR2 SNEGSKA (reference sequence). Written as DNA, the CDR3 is TGCAGTGCTAGAGACCTCCCGGGACAGGCTTACACAGATACGCAGTATTTT. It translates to CSARDLPGQAYTDTQYF.

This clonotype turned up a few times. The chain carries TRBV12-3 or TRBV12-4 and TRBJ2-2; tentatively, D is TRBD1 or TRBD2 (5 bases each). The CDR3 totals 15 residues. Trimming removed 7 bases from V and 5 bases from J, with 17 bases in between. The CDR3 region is CASTSAGGLTGELFF. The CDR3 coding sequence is TGTGCCAGCACCTCTGCTGGGGGTTTGACCGGGGAGCTGTTTTTT.

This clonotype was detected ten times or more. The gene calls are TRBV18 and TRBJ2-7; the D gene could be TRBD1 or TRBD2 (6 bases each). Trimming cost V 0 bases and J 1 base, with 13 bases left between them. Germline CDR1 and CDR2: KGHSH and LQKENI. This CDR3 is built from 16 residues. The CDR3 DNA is TGTGCCAGCTCACCACCCGGGGGCGGCAGGTCCTACGAGCAGTACTTC. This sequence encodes CASSPPGGGRSYEQYF.

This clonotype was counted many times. CDR3 sequence (DNA): TGTGCCAGCAGCGCAGTAGGCGGGATCTACAATGAGCAGTTCTTC. Its translation: CASSAVGGIYNEQFF. This chain uses TRBV11-2 with TRBJ2-1; tentative D call: TRBD2 (6 bases). The CDR3 has 15 amino acids. V lost 5 bases and J lost 3, with 14 bases in between. CDR1 and CDR2 from the germline V gene are SGHAT and FQNNGV.

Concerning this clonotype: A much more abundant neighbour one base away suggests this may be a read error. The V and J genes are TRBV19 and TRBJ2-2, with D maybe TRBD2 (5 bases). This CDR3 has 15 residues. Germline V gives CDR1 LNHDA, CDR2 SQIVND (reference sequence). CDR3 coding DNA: TGTGCCAGTAGTAAGTGGACCTCGAACACCGGGGAGCCGTTTTTT. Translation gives CASSKWTSNTGEPFF.

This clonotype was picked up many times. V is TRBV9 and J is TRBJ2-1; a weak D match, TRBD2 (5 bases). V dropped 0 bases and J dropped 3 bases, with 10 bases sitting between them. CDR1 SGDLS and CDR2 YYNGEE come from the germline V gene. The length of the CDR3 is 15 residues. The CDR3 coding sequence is TGTGCCAGCAGCGTAGATCCTAGCTACTACAATGAGCAGTTCTTC. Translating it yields CASSVDPSYYNEQFF.

The CDR3 coding sequence is TGCAGCGTTGAAGTCCAAGTCGGTGAAAAACTGTTTTTT. It encodes CSVEVQVGEKLFF. The chain joins TRBV29-1 to TRBJ1-4, with D uncertain. The V and J ends lost 1 base and 7 bases respectively, with 10 bases between them. CDR1 SQVTM and CDR2 ANQGSEA come from the germline V gene. This CDR3 spans 13 amino acids.

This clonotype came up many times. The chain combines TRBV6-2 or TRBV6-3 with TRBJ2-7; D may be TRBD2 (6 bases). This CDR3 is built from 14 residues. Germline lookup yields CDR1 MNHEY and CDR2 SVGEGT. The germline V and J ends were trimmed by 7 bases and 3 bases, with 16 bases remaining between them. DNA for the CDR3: TGTGCCAGCAACTTGTACGGGAGACTCTACGAGCAGTACTTC. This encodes CASNLYGRLYEQYF.

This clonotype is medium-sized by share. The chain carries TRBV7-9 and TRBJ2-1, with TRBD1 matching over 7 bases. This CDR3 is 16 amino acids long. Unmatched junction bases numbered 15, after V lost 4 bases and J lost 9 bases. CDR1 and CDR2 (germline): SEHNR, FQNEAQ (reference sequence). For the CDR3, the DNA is TGTGCCAGCAGCTCCAAGGGGTTGACAGGGAGTAGTGAGCAGTTCTTC. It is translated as CASSSKGLTGSSEQFF.

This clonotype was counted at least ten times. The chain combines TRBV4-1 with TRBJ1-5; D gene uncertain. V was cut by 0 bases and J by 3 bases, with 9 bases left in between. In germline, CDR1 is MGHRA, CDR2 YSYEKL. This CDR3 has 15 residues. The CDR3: CASSQERRFNQPQHF. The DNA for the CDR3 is TGCGCCAGCAGCCAAGAAAGGCGGTTCAATCAGCCCCAGCATTTT.

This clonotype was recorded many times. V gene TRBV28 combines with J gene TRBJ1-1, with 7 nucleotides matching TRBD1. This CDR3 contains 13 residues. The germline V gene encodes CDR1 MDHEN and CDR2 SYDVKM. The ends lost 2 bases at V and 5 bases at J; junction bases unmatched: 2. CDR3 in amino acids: CASSLQGGTEAFF. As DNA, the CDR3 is TGTGCCAGCAGTTTACAGGGGGGGACTGAAGCTTTCTTT.

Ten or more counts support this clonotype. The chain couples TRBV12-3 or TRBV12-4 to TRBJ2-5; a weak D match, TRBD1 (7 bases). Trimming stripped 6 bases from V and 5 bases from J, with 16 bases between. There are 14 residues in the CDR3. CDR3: CASRTSGGRETQYF. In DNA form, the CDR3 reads TGTGCCAGCAGGACCTCAGGGGGGCGTGAGACCCAGTACTTC.

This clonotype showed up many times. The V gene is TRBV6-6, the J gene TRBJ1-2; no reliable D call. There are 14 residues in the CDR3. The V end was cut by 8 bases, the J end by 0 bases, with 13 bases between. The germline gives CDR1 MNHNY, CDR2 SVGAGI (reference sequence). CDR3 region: CASLPFGANYGYTF. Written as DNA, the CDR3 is TGTGCCAGCCTTCCTTTTGGGGCTAACTATGGCTACACCTTC.

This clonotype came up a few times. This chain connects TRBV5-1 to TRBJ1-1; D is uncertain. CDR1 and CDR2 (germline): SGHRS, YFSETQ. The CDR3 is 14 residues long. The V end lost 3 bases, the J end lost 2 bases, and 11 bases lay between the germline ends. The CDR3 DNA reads TGCGCCAGCAGCTGGGAGGGCGGAAACACTGAAGCTTTCTTT. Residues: CASSWEGGNTEAFF. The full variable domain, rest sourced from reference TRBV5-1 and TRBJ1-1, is KAGVTQTPRYLIKTRGQQVTLSCSPISGHRSVSWYQQTPGQGLQFLFEYFSETQRNKGNFPGRFSGRQFSNSRSEMNVSTLELGDSALYLCASSWEGGNTEAFFGQGTRLTVV.

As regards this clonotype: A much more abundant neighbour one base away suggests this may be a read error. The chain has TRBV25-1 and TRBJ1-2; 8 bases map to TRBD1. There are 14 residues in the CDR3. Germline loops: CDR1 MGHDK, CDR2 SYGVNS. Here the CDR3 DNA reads TGTGTCAGCAGTGAATCAGGGGGCGCCGTAGGCTACACCTTC. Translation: CVSSESGGAVGYTF.

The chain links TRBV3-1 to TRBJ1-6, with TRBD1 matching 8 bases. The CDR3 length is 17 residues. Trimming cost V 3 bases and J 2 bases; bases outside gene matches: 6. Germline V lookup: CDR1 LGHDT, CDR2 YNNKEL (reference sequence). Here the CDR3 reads CASSHTGGVTYNSPLHF. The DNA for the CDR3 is TGTGCCAGCAGCCACACAGGGGGGGTGACCTATAATTCACCCCTCCACTTT.

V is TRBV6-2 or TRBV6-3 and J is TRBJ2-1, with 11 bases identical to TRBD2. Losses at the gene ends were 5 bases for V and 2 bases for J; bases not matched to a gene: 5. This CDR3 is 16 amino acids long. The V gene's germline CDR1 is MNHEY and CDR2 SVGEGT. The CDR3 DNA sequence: TGTGCCAGCAGTACGAGGACTAGCGGGCCCTACAATGAGCAGTTCTTC. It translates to CASSTRTSGPYNEQFF.

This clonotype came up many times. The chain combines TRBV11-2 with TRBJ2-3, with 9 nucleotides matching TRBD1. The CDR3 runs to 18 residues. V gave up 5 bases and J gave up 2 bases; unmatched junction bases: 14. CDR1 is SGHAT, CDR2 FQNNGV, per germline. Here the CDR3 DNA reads TGTGCCAGCAGCCCTACACAGGGGGCAACTAGCTTCACAGATACGCAGTATTTT. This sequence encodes CASSPTQGATSFTDTQYF.

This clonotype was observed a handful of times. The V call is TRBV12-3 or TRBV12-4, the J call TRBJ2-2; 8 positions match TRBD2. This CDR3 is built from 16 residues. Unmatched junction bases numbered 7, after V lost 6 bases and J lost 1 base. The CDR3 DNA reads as TGTGCCAGCAGGACCTATCTAGCGGGGAACACCGGGGAGCTGTTTTTT. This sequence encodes CASRTYLAGNTGELFF.

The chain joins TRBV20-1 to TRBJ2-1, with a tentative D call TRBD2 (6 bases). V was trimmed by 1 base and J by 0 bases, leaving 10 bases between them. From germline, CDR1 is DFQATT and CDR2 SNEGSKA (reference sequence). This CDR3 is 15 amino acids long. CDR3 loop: CSARGPGSSYNEQFF. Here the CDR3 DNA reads TGCAGTGCTAGAGGTCCCGGGAGCTCCTACAATGAGCAGTTCTTC.

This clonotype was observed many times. CDR3 DNA sequence: TGTGCCAGCAGGCCATCGGACACCACGGGCACAGATACGCAGTATTTT. Translating it yields CASRPSDTTGTDTQYF. This sequence joins TRBV27 and TRBJ2-3, with D maybe TRBD1 (5 bases). Germline V lookup: CDR1 MNHEY, CDR2 SMNVEV (reference sequence). This CDR3 has 16 residues. V was pared by 6 bases and J by 1 base, with 17 bases between.